Listed here are 14 T cell receptor beta chains from one sample, sequenced in a study of shared T cell receptors in the human thymus. Assay: immunoSEQ multiplex PCR; the TCRdb copy retains only in-frame clones and omits some. The table includes about 380,000 clones, approximately 95% detected once. Sequences were obtained from thymocytes. Receptors originate from a human donor.

The chain couples TRBV9 to TRBJ2-7, with 7 positions matching TRBD1. The CDR3 covers 16 residues. The germline V gene has CDR1 SGDLS and CDR2 YYNGEE. The V and J ends lost 0 bases and 2 bases, in that order; junction bases with no gene match: 8. CDR3: CASSVGKRDSPYEQYF. The CDR3 nucleotides are TGTGCCAGCAGCGTAGGGAAACGGGACAGCCCCTACGAGCAGTACTTC.

This chain links TRBV4-1 with TRBJ2-5; 7 bases fit TRBD2. Per the germline V gene, CDR1 is MGHRA and CDR2 is YSYEKL. J gave up 5 bases and V 5 bases, and 14 bases lay outside the gene matches. The CDR3 has 16 residues. The CDR3, as DNA: TGCGCCAGCAGCACCGGGTCTAGCGGCCACGGGGAGACCCAGTACTTC. Its protein product is CASSTGSSGHGETQYF.

CDR3 in amino acids: CASSLEGGAGYNEQFF. CDR3 DNA: TGCGCCAGCAGCTTGGAGGGGGGCGCGGGATACAATGAGCAGTTCTTC. The rearrangement joins TRBV5-1 to TRBJ2-1; either TRBD1 or TRBD2 may supply D (6 bases each). V gave up 0 bases and J gave up 4 bases, with 14 bases separating them. CDR1 and CDR2 (germline): SGHRS, YFSETQ. The CDR3 has 16 amino acids.

The CDR3 loop reads CWGWVGTGELFF. CDR3 coding DNA: TGTTGGGGATGGGTAGGGACCGGGGAGCTGTTTTTT. This sequence joins TRBV7-8 and TRBJ2-2; no firm D call. The CDR3 is made up of 12 amino acids. Germline V lookup: CDR1 SGHVS, CDR2 FQNEAQ.

The chain has TRBV28 and TRBJ2-3; no firm D call. V dropped 1 base and J dropped 4 bases, with 6 bases sitting between them. CDR3 length equals 13 residues. The V gene's germline CDR1 is MDHEN and CDR2 SYDVKM. CDR3 coding DNA: TGTGCCAGCAGTTTATCCCTAGCAGATACGCAGTATTTT. It codes for CASSLSLADTQYF.

This chain joins TRBV11-2 and TRBJ2-1; 9 bases are a match to TRBD2. V was pared by 2 bases and J by 12 bases, with 8 bases of the junction left unmatched. The germline V gene encodes CDR1 SGHAT and CDR2 FQNNGV. The CDR3 is made up of 14 amino acids. The CDR3 sequence: CASSLSGTSHGQFF. The CDR3 nucleotides read TGTGCCAGCAGCTTAAGTGGGACTAGCCACGGGCAGTTCTTC.

This clone was seen just once. The chain has TRBV19 and TRBJ1-4; D is uncertain. Per the germline V gene, CDR1 is LNHDA and CDR2 is SQIVND (reference sequence). The CDR3 spans 15 residues. The ends were cut back, 0 bases at V and 8 bases at J, with 13 bases in the middle. CDR3 nucleotides: TGTGCCAGTAGTATAGAAGGCGTTAAACGCGAAAAACTGTTTTTT. Translated: CASSIEGVKREKLFF.

In nucleotides, the CDR3 is TGTGCCAGCAGCACCTCGGGCCCCGTTAGGCTTAGGGATACGCAGTATTTT. It yields the protein CASSTSGPVRLRDTQYF. This chain joins TRBV28 and TRBJ2-3; D call uncertain. Germline CDR1 and CDR2: MDHEN and SYDVKM. The CDR3 is 17 residues long. The V end lost 6 bases, the J end lost 6 bases, and 25 bases lay between the germline ends.

The chain combines TRBV15 with TRBJ2-1; 12 bases align to TRBD2. Germline V gene lookup returns CDR1 LNHNV and CDR2 YYDKDF (reference sequence). The CDR3 consists of 15 residues. V dropped 2 bases and J dropped 9; count of bases not matched to a gene: 5. CDR3 DNA sequence: TGTGCCACCAGCAGACCTAGCGGGAGGGCACGTGAGCAGTTCTTC. Translation: CATSRPSGRAREQFF.

A few counts support this clone. The junction departs from the called germline gene at one end, perhaps through a read error. V usage is TRBV10-3 and J usage is TRBJ2-1; a possible D gene is TRBD2 (6 bases). The CDR3 loop spans 17 amino acids. CDR1 is ENHRY and CDR2 is SYGVKD in the germline V gene. The CDR3 sequence is CATSDGATGVRSDEQFF. The CDR3 coding sequence is TGTGCCACCAGTGACGGGGCAACGGGAGTCCGGAGCGATGAGCAGTTCTTC.

This chain links TRBV19 with TRBJ2-3, with D perhaps matching TRBD2 (5 bases). This CDR3 comprises 16 residues. Germline lookup yields CDR1 LNHDA and CDR2 SQIVND (reference sequence). The V end lost 4 bases, the J end lost 0 bases, and 14 bases lay between the germline ends. CDR3 nucleotide sequence: TGTGCCAGTAGTACCCGGGAACTCTCTAGCACAGATACGCAGTATTTT. Protein sequence: CASSTRELSSTDTQYF.

This clone was observed once. The chain has TRBV9 and TRBJ1-1; D remains ambiguous. Deletions cut 0 bases from V and 6 bases from J, with 15 bases between. The CDR3 totals 15 residues. The germline CDR1 and CDR2 sequences are SGDLS and YYNGEE. Here the CDR3 reads CASSVGLGSPSEAFF. The CDR3 DNA sequence: TGTGCCAGCAGCGTAGGTTTAGGGAGTCCTTCTGAAGCTTTCTTT.

The chain is built from TRBV4-1 and TRBJ2-5; D uncertain. Germline CDR1 reads MGHRA; CDR2 reads YSYEKL. The CDR3 sequence is 14 residues long. Between the trimmed V and J ends, which lost 1 base and 2 bases, there was a span of 8 bases. In DNA, the CDR3 is TGCGCCAGCAGCCAAGGAACTTATCAAGAGACCCAGTACTTC. Protein sequence: CASSQGTYQETQYF.

The sample holds a few counts of this clone. The chain carries TRBV7-9 and TRBJ2-7; 8 positions agree with TRBD2. CDR1 SEHNR and CDR2 FQNEAQ come from the germline V gene (reference sequence). After removal of 3 bases from V and 1 base from J, the junction contained 5 bases not matched to a gene. The CDR3 contains 15 residues. DNA of the CDR3: TGTGCCAGCAGCTTGTTGCGGGAGGCATCCTACGAGCAGTACTTC. Amino acids: CASSLLREASYEQYF.